Shown below are 23 T cell receptor beta chains from a single sample sequenced in a study of blood T cells in healthy people across ages. The second PCR ran roughly 7 to 11 cycles with a sample-barcoded 5' primer and J-beta primers. TCRdb re-analysed the 5' RACE reads in MiXCR, keeping a single row per CDR3 protein. The data show about 1.6 million distinct CDR3 sequences, about 32% seen once. Sequencing was carried out using blood. These receptors came from a woman in her 30s in good health.

About this clonotype itself: Mismatch with germline at one junction end may stem from a read error. The chain uses TRBV5-1 and TRBJ2-1; TRBD1 might be the D (5 bases). Germline assignment: CDR1 SGHRS and CDR2 YFSETQ. The CDR3 length is 14 residues. CDR3 in DNA: TGCACCAGCAGCTTGGGGCAAATCTACAATGAGCAGTTCTTC. It translates to CTSSLGQIYNEQFF.

The gene calls are TRBV20-1 and TRBJ2-7; no reliable D call. The CDR3 has 13 amino acids. Germline CDR1 is DFQATT and CDR2 is SNEGSKA (reference sequence). V lost 6 bases to trimming and J lost 2 bases, with 14 bases between them. In DNA form, the CDR3 reads TGCAGTGCCCCCCGGGTCCATACCTACGAGCAGTACTTC. This gives the protein CSAPRVHTYEQYF.

The V call is TRBV20-1, the J call TRBJ2-1, with TRBD2 identical over 9 bases. This CDR3 spans 14 amino acids. Germline V lookup: CDR1 DFQATT, CDR2 SNEGSKA (reference sequence). V lost 5 bases and J lost 7; bases outside the gene matches: 9. CDR3 bases: TGCAGTGCTCCTGGACTAGCGTTAGGGAATGAGCAGTTCTTC. Translated: CSAPGLALGNEQFF.

About this clonotype itself: Germline and junction disagree at one end, which may indicate a read error. This chain links TRBV20-1 with TRBJ2-5; D not certain. The J call may be faulty, since TRBJ2-7 better matches the DNA end. From germline, CDR1 is DFQATT and CDR2 SNEGSKA (reference sequence). The length of the CDR3 is 13 residues. In DNA, the CDR3 is TGCGGTGCTCTCCGAAGTGCGGACTACGAGCAGTACTTC. It codes for CGALRSADYEQYF.

This clonotype has a handful of counts. The chain combines TRBV6-2 or TRBV6-3 with TRBJ2-7, with 9 bases that match TRBD2. The ends lost 0 bases at V and 0 bases at J; junction bases unmatched: 9. The CDR3 totals 18 residues. From germline, CDR1 is MNHEY and CDR2 SVGEGT. For the CDR3, the DNA is TGTGCCAGCAGTTACTCGATTAGCGGGGGATATTCCTCCTACGAGCAGTACTTC. Amino acid sequence: CASSYSISGGYSSYEQYF.

This clonotype was seen a single time. One end of the junction does not line up with germline, which may come from a read error. The chain employs TRBV4-1 and TRBJ2-2; perhaps D is TRBD1 or TRBD2 (5 bases each). CDR1 MGHRA and CDR2 YSYEKL come from the germline V gene. The CDR3 spans 15 residues. The CDR3 bases are TGCGCCAGCAGCCTGATCCCGGGACCCACCGGGGAGTTGTTTTTT. Amino acid sequence: CASSLIPGPTGELFF.

Concerning this clonotype itself: At one boundary the junction diverges from the germline segment, which might be a read error. The rearrangement joins TRBV27 to TRBJ2-6, with D possibly being TRBD1 (5 bases). Germline loops: CDR1 MNHEY, CDR2 SMNVEV (reference sequence). This CDR3 has 14 amino acids. The CDR3 loop reads CASSMGTGANVRTF. In DNA, the CDR3 is TGTGCCAGCAGCATGGGAACTGGGGCCAACGTCCGGACTTTC.

The chain combines TRBV20-1 with TRBJ1-1; TRBD1 is a possible D gene (6 bases). This CDR3 region has 15 residues. Looked up from germline, CDR1 is DFQATT and CDR2 is SNEGSKA (reference sequence). V lost 3 bases and J lost 4, with 18 bases in between. The CDR3 loop reads CSAREAGGRGTEAFF. In nucleotides, the CDR3 is TGCAGTGCTAGGGAGGCGGGGGGGCGAGGCACTGAAGCTTTCTTT.

This clonotype was seen more than once but under ten times. The V and J genes are TRBV12-3 or TRBV12-4 and TRBJ1-6; 7 nucleotides match TRBD1. The length of the CDR3 is 14 residues. The trim removed 5 bases at V and 8 bases at J, leaving 6 bases unmatched. The CDR3 nucleotides are TGTGCCAGCAGTCGTGGGACAGATTATTCACCCCTCCACTTT. It translates to CASSRGTDYSPLHF.

The V gene is TRBV6-6, the J gene TRBJ2-1; D might be TRBD1 (6 bases). V was cut by 0 bases and J by 6 bases, with 12 bases left in between. The CDR3 has 15 amino acids. Looked up from germline, CDR1 is MNHNY and CDR2 is SVGAGI (reference sequence). CDR3 region: CASSYSIQGINEQFF. Written as DNA, the CDR3 is TGTGCCAGCAGTTACTCCATACAGGGAATCAATGAGCAGTTCTTC.

The chain has TRBV5-1 and TRBJ1-1; D remains ambiguous. The CDR3 sequence is 15 residues long. Germline CDR1 and CDR2: SGHRS and YFSETQ. V shed 0 bases and J shed 1 base, with 10 bases lying between them. CDR3 coding DNA: TGCGCCAGCAGCTTGGAAGGGCAGGCGAACACTGAAGCTTTCTTT. It yields the protein CASSLEGQANTEAFF.

The genes are TRBV5-5 and TRBJ1-2, with D tentatively TRBD1 (5 bases). From germline, CDR1 is SGHKS and CDR2 YYEKEE (reference sequence). V lost 2 bases, J lost 8 bases, and 10 bases lay in between. There are 12 residues in the CDR3. The CDR3: CASSFGGRGYTF. In DNA form, the CDR3 reads TGTGCCAGCAGCTTCGGGGGACGCGGCTACACCTTC.

This clonotype was seen at least ten times. The V call is TRBV21-1, the J call TRBJ2-7; the tabulated D call, TRBD1, remains unverified against the DNA. TRBV21-1 is listed as a pseudogene. This CDR3 comprises 12 residues. CDR3 nucleotide sequence: TGTGCCAGCGAGCGGGGGCACTACGAGCAGTACTTC. This gives the protein CASERGHYEQYF.

V and J are TRBV6-5 and TRBJ1-1, with D uncertain. The CDR3 consists of 17 residues. Germline CDR1 is MNHEY and CDR2 is SVGAGI. V lost 0 bases to trimming and J lost 0 bases, with 14 bases between them. The CDR3 DNA reads as TGTGCCAGCAGTTACTCCCCGGCCGTGCCCGTGAACACTGAAGCTTTCTTT. This translates into CASSYSPAVPVNTEAFF.

Only a few counts were recorded for this clonotype. The chain links TRBV10-3 to TRBJ2-7; the match to TRBD1 covers 9 bases. The CDR3 runs to 15 residues. In germline, CDR1 is ENHRY, CDR2 SYGVKD. Germline trimming cut 6 bases from V and 2 bases from J; bases unmatched to any gene: 8. Here the CDR3 reads CAIRPGTGSPYEQYF. Written as DNA, the CDR3 is TGTGCCATCAGGCCTGGGACAGGGAGTCCCTACGAGCAGTACTTC.

The chain employs TRBV30 and TRBJ2-3, with D maybe TRBD1 (5 bases). The germline V and J ends were trimmed by 0 bases and 4 bases, with 11 bases remaining between them. The germline CDR1 and CDR2 sequences are GTSNPN and SVGIG (reference sequence). The CDR3 is 14 residues long. This CDR3 is CAWSVSRGSDTQYF. The CDR3 DNA follows: TGTGCCTGGAGTGTATCTAGGGGATCAGATACGCAGTATTTT.

The chain has TRBV9 and TRBJ1-2; D perhaps matches TRBD1 (6 bases). The germline gives CDR1 SGDLS, CDR2 YYNGEE. V shed 3 bases and J shed 6 bases, with 15 bases lying between them. The CDR3 sequence is 14 residues long. In nucleotides, the CDR3 is TGTGCCAGCAGCGAGGGGGGAAATGCGGATGGCTACACCTTC. Amino acids: CASSEGGNADGYTF.

The V gene is TRBV20-1, the J gene TRBJ2-1, with 7 bases fitting TRBD2. V lost 3 bases, J lost 9 bases, and 11 bases stayed unmatched. This CDR3 comprises 14 residues. Germline CDR1 and CDR2: DFQATT and SNEGSKA (reference sequence). This CDR3 is CSASYPGGSGEQFF. CDR3 sequence (DNA): TGCAGTGCTAGTTATCCGGGAGGTAGCGGTGAGCAGTTCTTC.

The CDR3 here is CASSPGGHYPTYEQYF. The CDR3 DNA reads TGTGCCAGCAGCCCAGGTGGGCACTACCCCACCTACGAGCAGTACTTC. V is TRBV4-2 and J is TRBJ2-7, with D unresolved. V lost 4 bases and J 2 bases, leaving 18 bases between the germline ends. Germline V gene data show CDR1 as LGHNA and CDR2 as YNFKEQ. The CDR3 spans 16 residues.

CDR3 amino acids: CASSLESGTPYGYTF. The DNA of the CDR3 is TGTGCCAGCAGCTTAGAAAGCGGCACCCCCTATGGCTACACCTTC. The V gene is TRBV11-2, the J gene TRBJ1-2; D is undetermined. V was cut by 0 bases and J by 4 bases, with 12 bases left in between. The CDR3 loop spans 15 amino acids. Germline assignment: CDR1 SGHAT and CDR2 FQNNGV.

The sample holds a few counts of this clonotype. The chain couples TRBV5-1 to TRBJ1-4; no clear D gene. Germline CDR1 and CDR2: SGHRS and YFSETQ. V lost 1 base and J lost 6, with 7 bases in between. The CDR3 consists of 13 residues. This chain's CDR3 is CASSLSSDEKLFF. In DNA, the CDR3 is TGCGCCAGCAGCTTGTCGTCAGATGAAAAACTGTTTTTT.

To note about this clonotype: A much larger clonotype is one base distant, so this may be a read error. The chain employs TRBV7-9 and TRBJ1-5; 12 bases fit TRBD1. This CDR3 contains 14 residues. CDR1 and CDR2 from the germline V gene are SEHNR and FQNEAQ (reference sequence). The CDR3 region is CTSSGGTGGQPQHF. The CDR3 nucleotides are TGTACCAGCAGCGGCGGGACAGGGGGCCAGCCCCAGCATTTT.

This clonotype was counted between two and nine times. The chain has TRBV27 and TRBJ1-2, with 10 bases that match TRBD1. This CDR3 region has 14 residues. CDR1 and CDR2 (germline): MNHEY, SMNVEV (reference sequence). Trimming removed 3 bases from V and 8 bases from J; junction bases left unmatched: 6. In DNA form, the CDR3 reads TGTGCCAGCAGTTTGACAGGGGGCTACGGGGGCTACACCTTC. Encoded protein: CASSLTGGYGGYTF.